This is a list of T cell receptor beta chains from one sample in a study of shared clonotypes between healthy human individuals. This table comes from immunoSEQ multiplex PCR, and its TCRdb copy is limited to in-frame clones, with some not included. This sample has over 850,000 clones, with 70% to 80% found just once. The material sequenced was memory CD4+ T cells from PBMCs. These receptors were collected from a man younger than 35 in good health. Some clones in this sample may be carry-over from other donors' samples. Each CDR3 is given with its conserved first and last residue.

v_gene: TRBV6-1
CDR3aa: CASTSRTADQPQHF

v_gene: TRBV7-9
CDR3aa: CASSLGAGMNTEAFF

v_gene: TRBV5-6
CDR3aa: CASSLRRTSSYNEQFF

v_gene: TRBV28
CDR3aa: CASSFGAQGSKNIQYF

v_gene: TRBV19
CDR3aa: CASSPEQGKAGNTIYF

v_gene: TRBV5-4
CDR3aa: CASSLQEFSGYTF

v_gene: TRBV7-9
CDR3aa: CASSLVAGGETQYF

v_gene: TRBV5-1
CDR3aa: CASRYREGQFF

v_gene: TRBV5-1
CDR3aa: CASSLTADQPQHF

v_gene: TRBV30
CDR3aa: CAWSRTGTREETQYF

v_gene: TRBV7-3
CDR3aa: CASSLLAGGYNEQFF

v_gene: TRBV7-9
CDR3aa: CASSADTTGGNTIYF

v_gene: TRBV7-7
CDR3aa: CASSLNGDRANEQFF

v_gene: TRBV5-4
CDR3aa: CASSLVTEETQYF